Included here is one T cell receptor beta chain sequence, with context. Its matching antigen is unknown. CDR3 length: 13 amino acids. Germline assignment: CDR1 SNHLY and CDR2 FYNNEI. V lost 6 bases, J lost 1 base, and 9 bases lay in between. Specified time point: week 11, during vaccination. Each vaccine dose was 300 ug of mutant IDH1 20-mer peptide, with topical imiquimod. In every donor, the tumor was a new WHO grade 3 or 4 IDH1-mutant, ATRX-lost astrocytoma. This specimen comes from a study of a mutant IDH1 vaccine in newly diagnosed glioma. Study in general: Patients had eight vaccinations, in weeks 1, 3, 5, 7, 11, 15, 19 and 23. Investigators started vaccination 4-6 weeks after radiotherapy alone, or with temozolomide cycles.

The table came from immunoSEQ multiplex PCR; TCRdb's copy has only in-frame clones and leaves some out. The sample records tens of thousands of clones, 80% being singletons. Source: PBMCs, taken from a glioma patient whose treatment included an IDH1 peptide vaccine. This TCR came from a middle-aged man with glioma. This rearrangement joins TRBV2 to TRBJ1-1; D unclear. The CDR3 DNA follows: TGTGCCAGCAGGTACAGTGAGAACACTGAAGCTTTCTTT. It codes for CASRYSENTEAFF.